This T cell receptor beta chain was sequenced for a study of immune characterization of retroperitoneal liposarcoma. The CDR3 totals 16 residues. Trimming stripped 5 bases from V and 3 bases from J, with 19 bases between. CDR1 MDHEN and CDR2 SYDVKM come from the germline V gene. TCRdb analysed the PCR reads with MiXCR anew, one entry per CDR3 protein. The top ten hold about 30% of the sample, which has about 5,100 distinct CDR3 sequences, around 30% seen once. The rearrangement joins TRBV28 to TRBJ1-2, with no clear D. The specimen sequenced was tumor tissue. This sequence was found in a female donor with retroperitoneal liposarcoma. The CDR3 protein is CASSPATAGGDYGYTF. CDR3 DNA: TGTGCCAGCAGTCCTGCTACGGCGGGAGGCGACTATGGCTACACCTTC.